This T cell receptor beta chain was captured by sequencing in a study of CD8 T cells in ankylosing spondylitis. This clonotype was recorded many times. From the 5' RACE reads, TCRdb called clonotypes with MiXCR, one entry per CDR3 protein. The sample lists some 130,000 distinct CDR3 sequences; about 7% were seen once. Germline V gene sequence: CDR1 SGHRS, CDR2 YFSETQ. Between the trimmed V and J ends, which lost 1 base and 0 bases, there was a span of 10 bases. The CDR3 consists of 15 residues. The chain links TRBV5-1 to TRBJ1-2; D not resolved. The source of this sequence is a female donor with ankylosing spondylitis or in good health (not recorded which). The sequenced sample consisted of blood, either unsorted or a sorted T cell fraction (not recorded which). The CDR3 is CASSLSGSPNYGYTF. In nucleotides, the CDR3 is TGCGCCAGCAGCTTGTCTGGGAGCCCTAACTATGGCTACACCTTC.